This passage covers 21 T cell receptor beta chains from one sample sequenced in a study of blood T cell repertoires in COVID-19. Repertoires were generated with immunoSEQ multiplex PCR, while TCRdb's copy carries only in-frame clones and drops some. Here the sample spans 200,000 to 250,000 clones, over 60% being singletons. The sequencing input was peripheral blood. The origin of the receptors is a woman in her seventies with acute or convalescent COVID-19.

The CDR3 here is CASSQTPNSPLHF. The CDR3 DNA is TGTGCCAGCAGCCAGACTCCAAACTCACCCCTCCACTTT. The chain combines TRBV4-2 with TRBJ1-6; D is uncertain. CDR1 LGHNA and CDR2 YNFKEQ come from the germline V gene. Between the trimmed V and J ends, which lost 3 bases and 10 bases, there was a span of 10 bases. The CDR3 runs to 13 residues.

The chain carries TRBV11-2 and TRBJ2-1, with 7 bases matching TRBD2. The CDR3 has 14 amino acids. Losses at the gene ends were 4 bases for V and 6 bases for J; bases not matched to a gene: 6. Germline values: CDR1 SGHAT, CDR2 FQNNGV. CDR3 region: CASSSGTKANEQFF. DNA of the CDR3: TGTGCCAGCAGCTCCGGGACTAAAGCCAATGAGCAGTTCTTC.

This chain joins TRBV11-3 and TRBJ2-3; D ambiguous. V was shortened by 1 base and J by 7 bases, with 3 bases between the two germline ends. Germline CDR1 SGHNT, CDR2 YENEEA. CDR3 length: 11 amino acids. CDR3 DNA: TGTGCCAGCAGCTTAGTCAATACGCAGTATTTT. Residues: CASSLVNTQYF.

The chain is built from TRBV24-1 and TRBJ1-1; 11 bases are shared with TRBD1. After removal of 1 base from V and 1 base from J, the junction contained 19 bases not matched to a gene. This CDR3 contains 22 residues. Germline V gene data show CDR1 as KGHDR and CDR2 as SFDVKD. The CDR3 nucleotides are TGTGCCACCAGTGATTTCCCCTCGGACAGGGGGCGTCCCCAATATAAGAACACTGAAGCTTTCTTT. Translated, it gives CATSDFPSDRGRPQYKNTEAFF.

Concerning this clone itself: Other DNA sequences in this sample translate to the same CDR3. The V call is TRBV3-1 (or the pseudogene TRBV3-2), the J call TRBJ2-5; possibly TRBD2 for D (5 bases). The CDR3 loop spans 13 amino acids. With 4 bases removed from V and 2 bases from J, the gap between germline ends came to 8 bases. Looked up from germline, CDR1 is LGHDT and CDR2 is YNNKEL (reference sequence). CDR3 in DNA: TGTGCCAGCAGCCCCACGGGGCAAGAGACCCAGTACTTC. Translated: CASSPTGQETQYF.

As to this clone: Compared with germline, one end of the junction differs, possibly owing to a read error. This chain joins TRBV30 and TRBJ1-1; D call uncertain. Germline CDR1 reads GTSNPN; CDR2 reads SVGIG (reference sequence). This CDR3 region has 12 residues. Written as DNA, the CDR3 is TGTGCCTGGAGTCGAGTGAATACTGAAGCTTTCTTT. Protein sequence: CAWSRVNTEAFF.

CDR3 nucleotide sequence: TGTGCCAGCAGCCCCCAACTAGCGGGGGTTCCCTACGAGCAGTACTTC. It translates to CASSPQLAGVPYEQYF. The gene calls are TRBV5-4 and TRBJ2-7, with TRBD2 identical over 11 bases. The CDR3 extends over 16 amino acids. With V trimmed by 4 bases and J by 2 bases, 8 bases remained unmatched. Germline loops: CDR1 SGHNT, CDR2 YYREEE (reference sequence).

The genes are TRBV19 and TRBJ1-5, with a possible D match to TRBD1 (5 bases). This CDR3 region has 13 residues. Trimming pared 5 bases from V and 9 bases from J, leaving 14 bases between. Germline V gives CDR1 LNHDA, CDR2 SQIVND (reference sequence). CDR3 sequence: CASSSDSWGPQHF. The CDR3 DNA reads as TGTGCCAGTAGTTCTGACAGTTGGGGGCCCCAGCATTTT.

In this sample, this clone turned up a few times. CDR3 amino acids: CASSSTLQGPGYTF. CDR3 nucleotide sequence: TGTGCCAGCAGCTCGACATTACAGGGCCCGGGCTACACCTTC. The V and J genes are TRBV7-2 and TRBJ1-2; TRBD1 might be the D (6 bases). CDR1 and CDR2 (germline): SGHTA, FQGNSA. Trimming removed 4 bases at V and 8 bases at J, with 17 bases between. This CDR3 region has 14 residues.

The chain joins TRBV18 to TRBJ2-3, with D possibly matching TRBD1 (6 bases). The CDR3 contains 14 residues. Trimming cost V 2 bases and J 7 bases, with 13 bases left between them. Germline lookup yields CDR1 KGHSH and CDR2 LQKENI. The CDR3 DNA sequence: TGTGCCAGCTCACCAGGGGGCGGTGCAAATACGCAGTATTTT. Translated, it gives CASSPGGGANTQYF.

This sequence joins TRBV27 and TRBJ1-1, with a weak D call TRBD1 (6 bases). The CDR3 totals 15 residues. Germline V gene data show CDR1 as MNHEY and CDR2 as SMNVEV (reference sequence). Trimming cost V 0 bases and J 4 bases, with 12 bases left between them. The CDR3 DNA sequence: TGTGCCAGCAGTTTATCGAAGGAAGGGGGCACTGAAGCTTTCTTT. As protein: CASSLSKEGGTEAFF.

The rearrangement uses TRBV18 and TRBJ2-7, with 10 nucleotides matching TRBD1. The CDR3 runs to 16 residues. Germline CDR1 reads KGHSH; CDR2 reads LQKENI. Germline trimming cut 5 bases from V and 3 bases from J; bases unmatched to any gene: 10. In nucleotides, the CDR3 is TGTGCCAGCTCAGCCATTGGGACAGGGGCGTTCTACGAGCAGTACTTC. Translated: CASSAIGTGAFYEQYF. Together with reference TRBV18 and TRBJ2-7, the CDR3 gives the full variable domain: NAGVMQNPRHLVRRRGQEARLRCSPMKGHSHVYWYRQLPEEGLKFMVYLQKENIIDESGMPKERFSAEFPKEGPSILRIQQVVRGDSAAYFCASSAIGTGAFYEQYFGPGTRLTVT.

The rearrangement uses TRBV5-1 and TRBJ2-1; 10 nucleotides line up with TRBD2. CDR3 length: 15 residues. Germline lookup yields CDR1 SGHRS and CDR2 YFSETQ. Trimming at V came to 4 bases and at J to 0 bases, leaving 1 base not matched to a gene. As DNA, the CDR3 is TGCGCCAGCAGCCTAGCGGGAGACTCCTACAATGAGCAGTTCTTC. Its protein product is CASSLAGDSYNEQFF.

V usage is TRBV19 and J usage is TRBJ1-2, with TRBD1 as a possible D gene (5 bases). The CDR3 runs to 14 residues. CDR1 is LNHDA, CDR2 SQIVND, per germline (reference sequence). With 5 bases removed from V and 6 bases from J, the gap between germline ends came to 16 bases. CDR3 protein: CASSVPGWVDGYTF. CDR3 in DNA: TGTGCCAGTAGTGTCCCAGGGTGGGTCGATGGCTACACCTTC.

This clone was detected once. This chain connects TRBV7-2 to TRBJ2-1; D is possibly TRBD2 (6 bases). The CDR3 has 13 residues. Looked up from germline, CDR1 is SGHTA and CDR2 is FQGNSA. The V and J ends lost 3 bases and 9 bases respectively, with 12 bases between them. CDR3 amino acids: CASSLGGYGEQFF. The CDR3, as DNA: TGTGCCAGCAGCTTGGGAGGCTACGGTGAGCAGTTCTTC.

This rearrangement joins TRBV5-1 to TRBJ2-1; D remains unclear. The V and J ends lost 6 bases and 9 bases respectively, with 22 bases between them. The CDR3 runs 15 residues. In germline, CDR1 is SGHRS, CDR2 YFSETQ. The CDR3 DNA reads as TGCGCCAGCAAACCAAGAGAATACAGCCAGAGTGAGCAGTTCTTC. It translates to CASKPREYSQSEQFF.

The chain links TRBV2 to TRBJ2-7; 11 bases align to TRBD2. The V segment lost 7 bases and the J segment 4 bases; nucleotides outside the gene matches: 9. The CDR3 has 15 amino acids. The germline V gene encodes CDR1 SNHLY and CDR2 FYNNEI. The CDR3 sequence: CASTQETSGRYEQYF. DNA for the CDR3: TGTGCCAGCACCCAGGAAACTAGCGGGAGATACGAGCAGTACTTC.

As DNA, the CDR3 is TGTGCCAGCAGCGACCTCGGACTAGCGGGAGGGCCGGAAGATGAGCAGTTCTTC. This gives the protein CASSDLGLAGGPEDEQFF. The V and J genes are TRBV13 and TRBJ2-1; TRBD2 aligns across 15 bases. V was clipped by 5 bases and J by 8 bases; unmatched bases: 13. Germline V gives CDR1 PRHDT, CDR2 FYEKMQ (reference sequence). The CDR3 sequence is 18 residues long.

The table lists this clone with a few counts. The chain links TRBV29-1 to TRBJ2-7; 7 bases align to TRBD1. The CDR3 contains 12 residues. Germline assignment: CDR1 SQVTM and CDR2 ANQGSEA. The ends lost 6 bases at V and 1 base at J; junction bases unmatched: 3. CDR3 bases: TGCAGCGTAACGGGACAGTCCTACGAGCAGTACTTC. This codes for CSVTGQSYEQYF.

The chain employs TRBV5-1 and TRBJ2-2; TRBD1 aligns across 9 bases. The V and J ends lost 1 base and 1 base, in that order; junction bases with no gene match: 2. The CDR3 consists of 16 residues. CDR1 and CDR2 (germline): SGHRS, YFSETQ. CDR3 DNA sequence: TGCGCCAGCAGCTTGCAGGGACAGGGGAACACCGGGGAGCTGTTTTTT. Residues: CASSLQGQGNTGELFF.

This clone was found a few times. The chain is built from TRBV6-2 or TRBV6-3 and TRBJ2-7; 9 nucleotides align to TRBD2. Germline V gene data show CDR1 as MNHEY and CDR2 as SVGEGT. The ends lost 2 bases at V and 0 bases at J; junction bases unmatched: 5. This CDR3 contains 16 residues. The DNA of the CDR3 is TGTGCCAGCAGTTACGCAGGACTAGCGACCTCCTACGAGCAGTACTTC. It specifies CASSYAGLATSYEQYF.